This T cell receptor beta chain was identified during a study of spatial heterogeneity in lung cancer. Study conclusions and caveats: Ubiquitous expanded tumor TCRs surfaced in blood more at resection than they did at follow-up.

V lost 3 bases and J 10 bases, leaving 8 bases between the germline ends. Germline values: CDR1 SGDLS, CDR2 YYNGEE. The CDR3 runs to 12 residues. In this sample, this clonotype turned up many times. The antigen is unknown. TCRdb used MiXCR to reprocess the 5' RACE reads, holding one entry per CDR3 protein. The data hold tens of thousands of distinct CDR3 sequences, with around 7.6% observed a single time. Documented time point: blood at routine non-recurrence follow-up after resection. Whole RNA, isolated from tumor, nontumor lung or frozen PBMC, was sequenced without prior sorting. This chain joins TRBV9 and TRBJ1-6, with D unresolved. The sequence derives from a male donor with early-stage non-small cell lung cancer. Here the sequenced sample was PBMCs, taken at follow-up. The CDR3 protein is CASSAVGSPLHF. The CDR3 region has the DNA TGTGCCAGCAGCGCCGTCGGGTCACCCCTCCACTTT.